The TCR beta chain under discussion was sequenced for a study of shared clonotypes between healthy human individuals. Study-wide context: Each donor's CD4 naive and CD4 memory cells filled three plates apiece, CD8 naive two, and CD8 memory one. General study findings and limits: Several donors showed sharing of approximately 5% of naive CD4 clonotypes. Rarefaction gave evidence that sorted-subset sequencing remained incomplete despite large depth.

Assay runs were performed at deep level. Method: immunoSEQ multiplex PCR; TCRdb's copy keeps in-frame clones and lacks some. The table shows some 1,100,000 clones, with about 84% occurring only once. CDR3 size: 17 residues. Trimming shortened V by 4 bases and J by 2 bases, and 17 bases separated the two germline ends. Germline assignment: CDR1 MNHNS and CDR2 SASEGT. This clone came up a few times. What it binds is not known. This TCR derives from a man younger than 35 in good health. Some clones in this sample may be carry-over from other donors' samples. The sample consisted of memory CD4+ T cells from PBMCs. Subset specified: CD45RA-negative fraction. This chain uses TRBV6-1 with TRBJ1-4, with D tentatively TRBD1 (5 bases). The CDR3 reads CASSGRDGVGTNEKLFF. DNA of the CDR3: TGTGCCAGCAGTGGCCGGGACGGAGTGGGTACTAATGAAAAACTGTTTTTT.